Each of the 5 T cell receptor beta chains below was sequenced from the same sample in a study of blood T cell repertoires in COVID-19. Here immunoSEQ multiplex PCR was the method, and the copy in TCRdb shows in-frame clones only, minus some. The repertoire holds about 80,000 clones, with around 79% as singletons. The sequenced sample consisted of peripheral blood. The receptors derive from a human donor in a cohort sampled during active COVID-19.

The chain employs TRBV5-1 and TRBJ2-1, with TRBD1 matching over 9 bases. The CDR3 loop spans 14 amino acids. Germline-derived CDR1 and CDR2 are SGHRS and YFSETQ. Trimming cost V 2 bases and J 6 bases; bases outside gene matches: 3. CDR3 in amino acids: CASSLGTGTNEQFF. The CDR3 bases are TGCGCCAGCAGCTTAGGGACAGGGACCAATGAGCAGTTCTTC.

The chain couples TRBV5-1 to TRBJ2-2, with 12 bases that match TRBD2. Trimming cost V 4 bases and J 7 bases; bases outside gene matches: 5. Germline assignment: CDR1 SGHRS and CDR2 YFSETQ. This CDR3 comprises 15 residues. CDR3 DNA sequence: TGCGCCAGCAGCGTGACTAGCGGGAGTATCGGGGAGCTGTTTTTT. Its translation: CASSVTSGSIGELFF.

This clone has only one observation. V gene TRBV29-1 combines with J gene TRBJ1-1; D might be TRBD1 (6 bases). With 7 bases removed from V and 7 bases from J, the gap between germline ends came to 13 bases. The CDR3 extends over 11 amino acids. Per germline, CDR1 SQVTM and CDR2 ANQGSEA. The CDR3 reads CSAYQGFEAFF. The DNA of the CDR3 is TGCAGCGCCTACCAGGGGTTTGAAGCTTTCTTT.

The gene calls are TRBV5-1 and TRBJ1-6, with a possible D match to TRBD1 (6 bases). V was pared by 2 bases and J by 7 bases, with 7 bases between. Germline-derived CDR1 and CDR2 are SGHRS and YFSETQ. The CDR3 covers 13 residues. This chain's CDR3 is CASSFTGNSPLHF. CDR3 in DNA: TGCGCCAGCAGCTTTACAGGGAATTCACCCCTCCACTTT.

The gene calls are TRBV27 and TRBJ1-5; 7 nucleotides line up with TRBD1. Germline lookup yields CDR1 MNHEY and CDR2 SMNVEV (reference sequence). Trimming cost V 5 bases and J 7 bases; bases outside gene matches: 11. This CDR3 region has 15 residues. This chain's CDR3 is CASSVLQGSGQPQHF. The CDR3 coding sequence is TGTGCCAGCAGTGTCCTACAGGGGTCTGGACAGCCCCAGCATTTT.